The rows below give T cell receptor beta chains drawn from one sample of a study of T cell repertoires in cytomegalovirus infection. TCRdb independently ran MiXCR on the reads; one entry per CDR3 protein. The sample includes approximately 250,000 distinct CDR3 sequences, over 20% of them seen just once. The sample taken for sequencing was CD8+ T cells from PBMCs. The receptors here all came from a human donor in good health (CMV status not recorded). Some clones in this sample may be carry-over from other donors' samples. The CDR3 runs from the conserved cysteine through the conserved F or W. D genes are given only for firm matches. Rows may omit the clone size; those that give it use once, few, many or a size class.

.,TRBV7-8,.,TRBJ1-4,CASSSYSPNEKLFF,TGTGCCAGCAGCTCCTATTCTCCTAATGAAAAACTGTTTTTT
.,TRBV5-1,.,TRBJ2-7,CASSFDRYEQYF,TGCGCCAGCAGCTTCGATCGCTACGAGCAGTACTTC
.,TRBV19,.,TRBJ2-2,CASSMDSYTGELFF,TGTGCCAGTAGTATGGACAGTTACACCGGGGAGCTGTTTTTT
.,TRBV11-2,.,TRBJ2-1,CASSFAWATTYNEQFF,TGTGCCAGCAGCTTTGCGTGGGCAACTACGTACAATGAGCAGTTCTTC
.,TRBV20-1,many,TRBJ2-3,CSARPGDFGATDTQYF,TGCAGTGCTAGACCCGGGGACTTTGGAGCCACAGATACGCAGTATTTT
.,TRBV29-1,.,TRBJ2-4,CSVEDQRRAGGVYIQYF,TGCAGCGTTGAAGATCAAAGGAGGGCAGGGGGGGTCTACATTCAGTACTTC
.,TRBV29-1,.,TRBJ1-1,CSVGEYDEAFF,TGCAGCGTTGGAGAGTACGATGAAGCTTTCTTT
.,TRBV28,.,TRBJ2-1,CASTGASSYNEQFF,TGTGCCAGCACAGGGGCTAGCTCCTACAATGAGCAGTTCTTC
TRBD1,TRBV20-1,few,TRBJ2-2,CSARDRQGLAGELFF,TGCAGTGCTAGAGATCGACAGGGTCTAGCCGGGGAGCTGTTTTTT
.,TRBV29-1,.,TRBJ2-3,CSVVSQPPNTQYF,TGCAGCGTTGTTAGTCAACCTCCGAATACGCAGTATTTT
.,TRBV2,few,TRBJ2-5,CASSELASFQETQYF,TGTGCCAGCAGTGAACTAGCTTCCTTCCAAGAGACCCAGTACTTC
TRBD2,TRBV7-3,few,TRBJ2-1,CASSRTGTSAVRDEQFF,TGTGCCAGCAGCCGGACCGGGACTAGCGCTGTCCGGGATGAGCAGTTCTTC
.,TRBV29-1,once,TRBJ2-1,CSVPLGVYNEQFF,TGCAGCGTACCCTTAGGGGTTTACAATGAGCAGTTCTTC
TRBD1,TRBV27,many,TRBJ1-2,CASRTTGGAHGYTF,TGTGCCAGCAGGACGACAGGGGGTGCCCATGGCTACACCTTC
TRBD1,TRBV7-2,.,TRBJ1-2,CASSLGQGPYGYTF,TGTGCCAGCAGCTTAGGACAGGGGCCCTATGGCTACACCTTC
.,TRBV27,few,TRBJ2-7,CASSPRTIPYEQYF,TGTGCCAGCAGCCCCCGGACTATTCCCTACGAGCAGTACTTC
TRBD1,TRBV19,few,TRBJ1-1,CASSISGTAGTEAFF,TGTGCCAGTAGTATATCAGGGACAGCGGGCACTGAAGCTTTCTTT
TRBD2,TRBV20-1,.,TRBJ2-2,CSARMALAGGYHGELFF,TGCAGTGCTAGGATGGCCCTCGCGGGGGGTTATCACGGGGAGCTGTTTTTT
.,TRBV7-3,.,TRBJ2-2,CACRDWANTGELFF,TGTGCCTGCAGAGATTGGGCGAACACCGGGGAGCTGTTTTTT
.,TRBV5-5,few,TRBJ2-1,CASIGEQTNYNEQFF,TGTGCCAGCATCGGTGAACAGACTAACTACAATGAGCAGTTCTTC
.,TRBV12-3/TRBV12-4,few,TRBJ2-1,CASSLEAGRFYNEQFF,TGTGCCAGCAGTTTAGAGGCGGGGAGGTTCTACAATGAGCAGTTCTTC
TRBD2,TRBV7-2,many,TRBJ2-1,CASSYIAGGNNEQFF,TGTGCCAGCAGCTACATAGCGGGGGGGAACAATGAGCAGTTCTTC
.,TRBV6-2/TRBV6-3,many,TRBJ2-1,CASSYSGGREQFF,TGTGCCAGCAGTTACTCGGGGGGTCGTGAGCAGTTCTTC
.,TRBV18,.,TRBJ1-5,CASSPSYSNQPQHF,TGTGCCAGCTCACCAAGCTATAGCAATCAGCCCCAGCATTTT
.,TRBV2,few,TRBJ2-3,CASSEAPASTDTQYF,TGTGCCAGCAGTGAAGCCCCGGCTAGCACAGATACGCAGTATTTT
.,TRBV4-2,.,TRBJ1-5,CASSQDDQPQHF,TGTGCCAGCAGCCAAGATGATCAGCCCCAGCATTTT
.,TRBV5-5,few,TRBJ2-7,CASSLAHSSYEQYF,TGTGCCAGCAGCTTGGCGCACAGCTCCTACGAGCAGTACTTC
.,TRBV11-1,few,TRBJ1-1,CASSLISPGQNTEAFF,TGTGCCAGCAGCTTAATATCGCCAGGGCAGAACACTGAAGCTTTCTTT
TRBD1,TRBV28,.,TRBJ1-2,CASSSFAKGASGYTF,TGTGCCAGCAGTTCGTTCGCTAAGGGGGCTTCTGGCTACACCTTC
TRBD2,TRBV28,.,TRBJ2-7,CASSLLAGDPLF,TGTGCCAGCAGTTTACTAGCGGGGGACCCTCTCTTC
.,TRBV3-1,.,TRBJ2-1,CASSDYRVYEQFF,TGTGCCAGCAGCGACTACAGGGTTTACGAGCAGTTCTTC
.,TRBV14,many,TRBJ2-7,CASSQAQGGLTYEQYF,TGTGCCAGCAGCCAAGCTCAGGGGGGGCTTACCTACGAGCAGTACTTC
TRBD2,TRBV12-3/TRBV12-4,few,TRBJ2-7,CASSFTSAGMGFVEQYF,TGTGCCAGCAGTTTCACTAGCGCGGGGATGGGTTTTGTCGAGCAGTACTTC
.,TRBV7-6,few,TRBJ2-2,CASRIADNGELFF,TGTGCCAGCAGGATAGCGGACAACGGGGAGCTGTTTTTT
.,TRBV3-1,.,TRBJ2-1,CASSQVGGGPNEQFF,TGTGCCAGCAGCCAAGTTGGGGGGGGGCCGAATGAGCAGTTCTTC
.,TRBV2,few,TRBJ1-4,CASSERTVNEKLFF,TGTGCCAGCAGTGAAAGGACAGTTAATGAAAAACTGTTTTTT
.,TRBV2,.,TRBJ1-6,CASSEMGDYNSPLHF,TGTGCCAGCAGTGAGATGGGGGACTATAATTCACCCCTCCACTTT
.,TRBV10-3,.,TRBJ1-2,CAISEPGGTLGYTF,TGTGCCATCAGTGAGCCGGGGGGGACGTTGGGCTACACCTTC
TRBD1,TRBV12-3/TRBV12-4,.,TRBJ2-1,CASSPDRVPNEQFF,TGTGCCAGCAGTCCTGACAGGGTCCCGAATGAGCAGTTCTTC
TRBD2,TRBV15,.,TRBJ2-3,CATSRARRLAGGPLDTQYF,TGTGCCACCAGCAGAGCAAGACGACTAGCGGGGGGGCCATTGGATACGCAGTATTTT
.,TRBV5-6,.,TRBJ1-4,CASSWKTVTAREKLFF,TGTGCCAGCAGCTGGAAGACAGTGACCGCCCGTGAAAAACTGTTTTTT
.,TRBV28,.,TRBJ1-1,CASGPGGNTEAFF,TGTGCCAGCGGGCCGGGGGGGAACACTGAAGCTTTCTTT
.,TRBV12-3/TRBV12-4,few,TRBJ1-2,CASSLVPGRDGYTF,TGTGCCAGCAGTTTAGTCCCGGGCCGTGATGGCTACACCTTC
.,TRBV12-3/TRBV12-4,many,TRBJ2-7,CASSPYRVGVGSYEQYF,TGTGCCAGCAGTCCTTACCGCGTAGGGGTAGGGTCCTACGAGCAGTACTTC
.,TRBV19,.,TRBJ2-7,CASSPSGIFAGNEQYF,TGTGCCAGTAGCCCCTCCGGAATTTTCGCAGGGAACGAGCAGTACTTC
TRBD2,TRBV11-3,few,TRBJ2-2,CASSLYPSGGPNTGELFF,TGTGCCAGCAGCTTATATCCAAGCGGGGGGCCGAACACCGGGGAGCTGTTTTTT
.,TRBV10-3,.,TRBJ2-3,CAIASMGGTDTQYF,TGTGCCATCGCGTCGATGGGGGGCACAGATACGCAGTATTTT
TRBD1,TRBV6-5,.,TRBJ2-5,CASSSNRGTGTPVNLPAQYF,TGTGCCAGCAGTTCTAACCGAGGGACAGGGACTCCCGTGAATCTTCCGGCCCAGTACTTC